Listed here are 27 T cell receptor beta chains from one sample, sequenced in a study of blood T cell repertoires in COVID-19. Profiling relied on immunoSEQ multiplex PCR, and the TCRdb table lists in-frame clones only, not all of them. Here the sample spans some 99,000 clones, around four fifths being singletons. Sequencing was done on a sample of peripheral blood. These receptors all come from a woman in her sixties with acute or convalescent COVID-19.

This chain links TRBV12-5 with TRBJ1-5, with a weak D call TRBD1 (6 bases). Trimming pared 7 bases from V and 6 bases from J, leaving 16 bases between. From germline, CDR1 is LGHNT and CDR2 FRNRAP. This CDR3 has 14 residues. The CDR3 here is CASAPPGEGQPQHF. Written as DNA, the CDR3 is TGTGCTAGTGCCCCCCCAGGGGAGGGTCAGCCCCAGCATTTT.

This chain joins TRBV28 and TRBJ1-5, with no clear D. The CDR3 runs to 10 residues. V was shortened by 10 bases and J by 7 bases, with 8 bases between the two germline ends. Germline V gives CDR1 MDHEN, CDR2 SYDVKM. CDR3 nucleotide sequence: TGTGCCACTGGCCTCCAGCCCCAGCATTTT. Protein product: CATGLQPQHF.

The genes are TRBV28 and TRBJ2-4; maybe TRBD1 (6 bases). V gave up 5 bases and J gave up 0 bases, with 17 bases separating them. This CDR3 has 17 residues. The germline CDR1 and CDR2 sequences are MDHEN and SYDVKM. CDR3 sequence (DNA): TGTGCCAGCAGTCCCCCCGACAGGCCGCTAGCCAAAAACATTCAGTACTTC. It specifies CASSPPDRPLAKNIQYF.

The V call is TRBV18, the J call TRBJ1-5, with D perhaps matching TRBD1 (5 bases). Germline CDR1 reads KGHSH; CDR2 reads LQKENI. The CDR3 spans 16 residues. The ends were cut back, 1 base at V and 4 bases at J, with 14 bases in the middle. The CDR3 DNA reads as TGTGCCAGCTCACCACTACCTCAGGCAGGGAATCAGCCCCAGCATTTT. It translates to CASSPLPQAGNQPQHF.

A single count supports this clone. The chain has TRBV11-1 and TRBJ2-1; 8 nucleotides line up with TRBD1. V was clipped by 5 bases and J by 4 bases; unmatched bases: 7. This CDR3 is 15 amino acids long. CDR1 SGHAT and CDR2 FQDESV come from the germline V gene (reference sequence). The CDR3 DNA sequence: TGTGCCAGCAGCGCACCGGGACAGGTGTACAATGAGCAGTTCTTC. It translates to CASSAPGQVYNEQFF.

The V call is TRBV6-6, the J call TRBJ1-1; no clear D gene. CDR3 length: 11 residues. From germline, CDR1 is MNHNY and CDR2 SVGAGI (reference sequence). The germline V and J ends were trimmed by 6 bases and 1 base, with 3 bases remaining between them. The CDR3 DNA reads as TGTGCCAGCAGACAGAACACTGAAGCTTTCTTT. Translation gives CASRQNTEAFF.

As DNA, the CDR3 is TGTGCCAGCAGCAAACAGGGGGCGCAAGAGACCCAGTACTTC. Protein product: CASSKQGAQETQYF. This sequence joins TRBV7-2 and TRBJ2-5, with TRBD1 matching 9 bases. Germline CDR1 reads SGHTA; CDR2 reads FQGNSA. V trimming: 5 bases; J trimming: 2 bases; junction bases outside the gene matches: 3. This CDR3 contains 14 residues.

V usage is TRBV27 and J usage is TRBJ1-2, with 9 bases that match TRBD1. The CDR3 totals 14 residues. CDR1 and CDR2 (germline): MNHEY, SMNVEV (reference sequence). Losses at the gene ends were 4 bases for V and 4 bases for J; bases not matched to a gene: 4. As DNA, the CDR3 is TGTGCCAGCAGTTCGGACAGGGGAATCTATGGCTACACCTTC. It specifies CASSSDRGIYGYTF.

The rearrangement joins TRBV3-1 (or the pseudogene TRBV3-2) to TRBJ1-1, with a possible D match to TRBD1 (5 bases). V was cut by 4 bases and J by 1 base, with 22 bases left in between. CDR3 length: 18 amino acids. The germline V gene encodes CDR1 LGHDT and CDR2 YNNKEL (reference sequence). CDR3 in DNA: TGTGCCAGCAGCCGAACTAAGTCGGGGGTCAGCCCGAACACTGAAGCTTTCTTT. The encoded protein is CASSRTKSGVSPNTEAFF.

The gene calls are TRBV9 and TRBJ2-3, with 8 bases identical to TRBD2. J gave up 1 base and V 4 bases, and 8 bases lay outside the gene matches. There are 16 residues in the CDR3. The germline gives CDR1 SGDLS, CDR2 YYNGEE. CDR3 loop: CASSPPSGGGTDTQYF. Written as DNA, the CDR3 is TGTGCCAGCAGCCCTCCTTCCGGGGGGGGCACAGATACGCAGTATTTT.

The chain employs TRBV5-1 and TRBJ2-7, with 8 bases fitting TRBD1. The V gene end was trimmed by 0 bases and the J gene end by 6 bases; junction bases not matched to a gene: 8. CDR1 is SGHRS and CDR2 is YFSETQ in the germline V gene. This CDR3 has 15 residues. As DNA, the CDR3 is TGCGCCAGCAGCTTGGATACCGGACAGGGAGCCGAGCAGTACTTC. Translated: CASSLDTGQGAEQYF. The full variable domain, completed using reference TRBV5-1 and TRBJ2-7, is KAGVTQTPRYLIKTRGQQVTLSCSPISGHRSVSWYQQTPGQGLQFLFEYFSETQRNKGNFPGRFSGRQFSNSRSEMNVSTLELGDSALYLCASSLDTGQGAEQYFGPGTRLTVT.

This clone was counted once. The CDR3 region is CASIRGQPYRGYNEQFF. The CDR3 coding sequence is TGTGCCAGCATTCGAGGACAGCCCTATCGAGGCTACAATGAGCAGTTCTTC. The V call is TRBV2, the J call TRBJ2-1, with D possibly being TRBD1 (6 bases). Per the germline V gene, CDR1 is SNHLY and CDR2 is FYNNEI. Deletions cut 7 bases from V and 3 bases from J, with 22 bases between. This CDR3 has 17 residues. The full variable domain, completed using reference TRBV2 and TRBJ2-1, is EPEVTQTPSHQVTQMGQEVILRCVPISNHLYFYWYRQILGQKVEFLVSFYNNEISEKSEIFDDQFSVERPDGSNFTLKIRSTKLEDSAMYFCASIRGQPYRGYNEQFFGPGTRLTVL.

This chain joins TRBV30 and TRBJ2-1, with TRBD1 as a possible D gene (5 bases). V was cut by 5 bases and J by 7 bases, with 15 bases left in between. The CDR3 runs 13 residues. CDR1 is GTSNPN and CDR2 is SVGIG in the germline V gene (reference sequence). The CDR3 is CAWDSTFLNEQFF. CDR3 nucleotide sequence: TGTGCCTGGGACAGTACCTTTTTGAATGAGCAGTTCTTC.

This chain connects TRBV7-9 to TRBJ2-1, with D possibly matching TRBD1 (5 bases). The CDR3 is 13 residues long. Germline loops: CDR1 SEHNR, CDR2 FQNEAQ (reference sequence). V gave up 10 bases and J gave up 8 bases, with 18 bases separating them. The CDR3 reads CATSQQDPDEQFF. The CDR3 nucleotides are TGTGCCACCTCACAACAGGACCCCGATGAGCAGTTCTTC.

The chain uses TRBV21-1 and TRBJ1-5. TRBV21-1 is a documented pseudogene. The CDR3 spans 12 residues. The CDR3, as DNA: TGTGCCAGCAGCCCGCCCGGTGAGCCCCAGCATTTT. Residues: CASSPPGEPQHF.

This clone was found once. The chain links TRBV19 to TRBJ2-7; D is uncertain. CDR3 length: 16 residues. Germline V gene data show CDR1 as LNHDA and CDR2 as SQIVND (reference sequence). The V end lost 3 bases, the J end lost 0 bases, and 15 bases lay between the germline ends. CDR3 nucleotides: TGTGCCAGTAGTATTGGGCCCCGTGTTAGCTCCTACGAGCAGTACTTC. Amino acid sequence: CASSIGPRVSSYEQYF. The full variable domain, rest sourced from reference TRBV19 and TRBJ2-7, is DGGITQSPKYLFRKEGQNVTLSCEQNLNHDAMYWYRQDPGQGLRLIYYSQIVNDFQKGDIAEGYSVSREKKESFPLTVTSAQKNPTAFYLCASSIGPRVSSYEQYFGPGTRLTVT.

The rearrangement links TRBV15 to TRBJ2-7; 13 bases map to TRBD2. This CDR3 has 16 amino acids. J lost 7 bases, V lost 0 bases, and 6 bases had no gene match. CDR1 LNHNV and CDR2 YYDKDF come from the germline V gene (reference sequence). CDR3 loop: CATSRDLGLAGREQYF. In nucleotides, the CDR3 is TGTGCCACCAGCAGAGATCTGGGACTAGCGGGACGGGAGCAGTACTTC.

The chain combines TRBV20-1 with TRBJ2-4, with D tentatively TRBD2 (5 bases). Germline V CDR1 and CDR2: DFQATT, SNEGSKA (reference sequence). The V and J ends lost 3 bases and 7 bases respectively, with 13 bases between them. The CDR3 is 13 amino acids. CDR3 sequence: CSASLPGGNIQYF. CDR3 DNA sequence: TGCAGTGCTAGTCTGCCCGGAGGTAACATTCAGTACTTC.

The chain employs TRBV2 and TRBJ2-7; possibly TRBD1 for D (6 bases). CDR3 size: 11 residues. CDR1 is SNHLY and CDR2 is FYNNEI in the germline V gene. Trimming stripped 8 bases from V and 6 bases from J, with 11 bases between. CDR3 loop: CASQEGVEQYF. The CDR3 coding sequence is TGTGCCAGCCAAGAGGGGGTCGAGCAGTACTTC.

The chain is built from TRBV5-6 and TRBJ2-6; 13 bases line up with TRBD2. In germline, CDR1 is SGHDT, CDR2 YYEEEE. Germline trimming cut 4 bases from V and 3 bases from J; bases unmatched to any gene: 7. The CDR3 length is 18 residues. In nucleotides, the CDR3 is TGTGCCAGCAGCCGGCGGACTAGCGGGAGTCGTGGGGCCAACGTCCTGACTTTC. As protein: CASSRRTSGSRGANVLTF.

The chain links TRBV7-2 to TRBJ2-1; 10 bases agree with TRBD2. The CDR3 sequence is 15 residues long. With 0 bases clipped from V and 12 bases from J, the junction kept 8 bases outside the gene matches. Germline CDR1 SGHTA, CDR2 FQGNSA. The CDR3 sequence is CASSLATVAGGGQFF. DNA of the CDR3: TGTGCCAGCAGCTTAGCGACGGTAGCGGGAGGCGGGCAGTTCTTC.

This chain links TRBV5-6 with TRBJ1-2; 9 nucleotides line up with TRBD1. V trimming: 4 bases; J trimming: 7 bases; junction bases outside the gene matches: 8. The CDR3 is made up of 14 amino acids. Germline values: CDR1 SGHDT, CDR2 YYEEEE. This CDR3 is CASSRTGGPGGYTF. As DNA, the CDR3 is TGTGCCAGCAGCCGTACAGGGGGCCCCGGTGGCTACACCTTC.

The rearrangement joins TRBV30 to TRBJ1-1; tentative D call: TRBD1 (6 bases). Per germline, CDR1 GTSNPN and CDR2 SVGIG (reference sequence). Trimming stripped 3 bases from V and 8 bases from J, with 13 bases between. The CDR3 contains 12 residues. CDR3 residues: CAWREGTREAFF. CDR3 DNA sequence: TGTGCCTGGAGGGAAGGGACACGCGAAGCTTTCTTT.

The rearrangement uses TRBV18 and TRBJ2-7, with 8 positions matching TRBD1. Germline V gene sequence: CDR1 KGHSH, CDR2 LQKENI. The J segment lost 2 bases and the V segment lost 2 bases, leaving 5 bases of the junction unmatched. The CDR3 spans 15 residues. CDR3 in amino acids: CASSPYRDRPYEQYF. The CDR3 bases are TGTGCCAGCTCACCATACCGGGACAGGCCCTACGAGCAGTACTTC.

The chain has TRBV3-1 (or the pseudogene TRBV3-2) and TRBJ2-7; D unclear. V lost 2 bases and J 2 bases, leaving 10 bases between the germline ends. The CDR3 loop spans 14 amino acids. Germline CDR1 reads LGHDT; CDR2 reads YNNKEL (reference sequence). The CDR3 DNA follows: TGTGCCAGCAGCCAAATAGACACCACCTACGAGCAGTACTTC. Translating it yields CASSQIDTTYEQYF.

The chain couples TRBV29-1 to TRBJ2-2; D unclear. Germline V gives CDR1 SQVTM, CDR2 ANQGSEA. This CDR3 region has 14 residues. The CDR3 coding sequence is TGCGCCTGTCTGAGGATAATTCACACCGGGGAGCTGTTTTTT. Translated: CACLRIIHTGELFF.

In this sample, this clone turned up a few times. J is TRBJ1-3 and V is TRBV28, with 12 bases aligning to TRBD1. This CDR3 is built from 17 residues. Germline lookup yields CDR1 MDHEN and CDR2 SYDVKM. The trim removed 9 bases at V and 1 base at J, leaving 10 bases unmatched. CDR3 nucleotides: TGTGCCAGTACCGGGACAGGGGGCGCGTATTCTGGAAACACCATATATTTT. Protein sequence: CASTGTGGAYSGNTIYF.